This T cell receptor (beta chain) was profiled in a study of blood T cell repertoires in COVID-19. Germline-derived CDR1 and CDR2 are KGHSH and LQKENI. CDR3 length: 12 amino acids. V was shortened by 2 bases and J by 7 bases, with 5 bases between the two germline ends. In the authors' workflow: For nucleated cells, counts were estimated from reference gene primer amplification. TCRdb's table, derived via immunoSEQ multiplex PCR, lists solely in-frame clones and lacks some. V, J and clone size reflect that table, while D and trimming were determined from the DNA. The data hold around 250,000 clones, with around 84% observed a single time. This clone was observed a few times.

V gene TRBV18 combines with J gene TRBJ2-2, with D hard to call. This TCR was recovered from a man in his forties who had been exposed to COVID-19. The sequencing sample was made of PBMCs or T cells enriched from blood (not recorded which). CDR3 sequence reads: CASSPGLGELFF. Written as DNA, the CDR3 is TGTGCCAGCTCACCAGGCCTCGGGGAGCTGTTTTTT.